This T cell receptor beta chain was sequenced for a study of cytomegalovirus exposure and HLA in healthy donors. Between the trimmed V and J ends, which lost 2 bases and 5 bases, there was a span of 12 bases. In germline, CDR1 is SNHLY, CDR2 FYNNEI. The CDR3 is 15 amino acids. Clones were read by immunoSEQ multiplex PCR, and TCRdb kept only the in-frame ones, dropping some. The data hold under 200,000 clones, with 86% observed a single time. Broader study findings: Cytomegalovirus status was reportedly diagnosed by the classifier with high specificity and sensitivity. Cytomegalovirus association was assigned to under 200 TCR beta chains. Rare TCR sequences predominated, though certain public TCRs were found in many donors.

A note on this clone: The target antigen is unknown.

Sequencing was done on a sample of PBMCs. This receptor was obtained from a woman aged 30 to 39 in good health and CMV-seronegative. The chain joins TRBV2 to TRBJ1-4; D is perhaps TRBD1 (6 bases). The CDR3 spells CASSEIGTRNEKLFF. The CDR3 DNA reads as TGTGCCAGCAGTGAAATCGGGACACGGAATGAAAAACTGTTTTTT.